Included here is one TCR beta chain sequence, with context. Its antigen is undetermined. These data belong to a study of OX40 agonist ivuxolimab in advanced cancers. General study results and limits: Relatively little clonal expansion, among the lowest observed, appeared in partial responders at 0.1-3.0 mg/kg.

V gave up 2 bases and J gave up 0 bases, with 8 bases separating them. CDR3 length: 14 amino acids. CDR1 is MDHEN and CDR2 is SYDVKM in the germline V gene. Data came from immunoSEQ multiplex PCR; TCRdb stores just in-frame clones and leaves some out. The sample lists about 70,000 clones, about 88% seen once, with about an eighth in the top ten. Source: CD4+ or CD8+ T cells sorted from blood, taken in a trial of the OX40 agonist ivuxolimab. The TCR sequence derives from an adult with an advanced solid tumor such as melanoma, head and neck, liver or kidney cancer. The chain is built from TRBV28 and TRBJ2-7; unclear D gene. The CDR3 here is CASSLEVPSYEQYF. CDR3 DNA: TGTGCCAGCAGTTTAGAGGTCCCCTCCTACGAGCAGTACTTC.